A selection of T cell receptor beta chains follows, all from one sample in a study of T cells in localized non-small cell lung cancer. TCRdb's table, derived via immunoSEQ multiplex PCR, lists solely in-frame clones and lacks some. The sample has 60,000 or so clones; roughly 81% are singletons. This sample comprised PBMCs, obtained before any cancer treatment. Source of these receptors: a man between 40 and 69 years old with stage II lung adenocarcinoma. Both conserved end residues are part of each CDR3. The D gene is left open where the match is weak. Rows may omit the clone size; those that give it use once, few, many or a size class.

size	J	D	V	CDR3	DNA
NA	TRBJ2-2	NA	TRBV7-2	CASSLLGPYTGELFF	TGTGCCAGCAGCTTATTGGGACCATACACCGGGGAGCTGTTTTTT
NA	TRBJ2-7	TRBD2	TRBV4-2	CASSLGLADLYEQYF	TGTGCCAGCAGTCTTGGACTAGCGGACCTCTACGAGCAGTACTTC
NA	TRBJ2-7	TRBD1	TRBV7-2	CASSPGVGTGGYEQYF	TGTGCCAGCAGCCCGGGAGTCGGGACAGGGGGCTATGAGCAGTACTTC
NA	TRBJ1-5	NA	TRBV15	CATSRGGSRGNQPQHF	TGTGCCACCAGCAGAGGAGGGAGCAGGGGCAATCAGCCCCAGCATTTT
NA	TRBJ1-2	TRBD1	TRBV6-5	CASRQQGVGYGYTF	TGTGCCAGCAGACAACAGGGGGTGGGCTATGGCTACACCTTC
once	TRBJ2-6	NA	TRBV27	CASSYGGEPGANVLTF	TGTGCCAGCAGCTATGGAGGGGAACCTGGGGCCAACGTCCTGACTTTC
NA	TRBJ2-3	NA	TRBV7-9	CASSFGQGLTDTQYF	TGTGCCAGCAGCTTTGGGCAGGGCCTTACAGATACGCAGTATTTT
NA	TRBJ2-5	NA	TRBV28	CASSPPRETQYF	TGTGCCAGCAGTCCTCCCAGGGAGACCCAGTACTTC
NA	TRBJ1-1	NA	TRBV18	CASSPQTLNTEAFF	TGTGCCAGCTCACCACAAACGTTGAACACTGAAGCTTTCTTT
NA	TRBJ1-1	NA	TRBV5-1	CASSLAPGTEAFF	TGCGCCAGCAGCTTGGCGCCCGGGACTGAAGCTTTCTTT
many	TRBJ2-2	TRBD2	TRBV10-3	CAISPTSGRDANTGELFF	TGTGCCATCAGCCCCACTAGCGGGAGGGACGCGAACACCGGGGAGCTGTTTTTT
NA	TRBJ2-7	TRBD2	TRBV9	CASSVGLAGYEQYF	TGTGCCAGCAGCGTAGGACTAGCGGGCTACGAGCAGTACTTC
NA	TRBJ1-5	NA	TRBV7-2	CASSLAGNGQPQHF	TGTGCCAGCAGCTTAGCCGGAAACGGGCAGCCCCAGCATTTT
NA	TRBJ2-1	NA	TRBV7-8	CASSSAPGGNEQFF	TGTGCCAGCAGCTCAGCGCCAGGGGGGAATGAGCAGTTCTTC
NA	TRBJ2-5	NA	TRBV30	CAWTLAGETQYF	TGTGCCTGGACTTTAGCTGGAGAGACCCAGTACTTC
few	TRBJ2-1	NA	TRBV30	CAWAKPEGSYNEQFF	TGTGCCTGGGCCAAGCCGGAGGGCTCCTACAATGAGCAGTTCTTC
NA	TRBJ2-1	TRBD2	TRBV7-2	CASSFRASGISDEQFF	TGTGCCAGCAGCTTTCGGGCTAGCGGGATTTCGGATGAGCAGTTCTTC
NA	TRBJ2-7	NA	TRBV5-1	CASSLDPPSSYEQYF	TGCGCCAGCAGCTTGGACCCCCCCAGCTCCTACGAGCAGTACTTC
once	TRBJ2-7	TRBD2	TRBV7-6	CASSLAPTSGSYEQYF	TGTGCCAGCAGCTTAGCGCCGACTAGCGGTTCCTACGAGCAGTACTTC
NA	TRBJ2-1	NA	TRBV4-2	CASSQVRSSYNEQFF	TGTGCCAGCAGCCAAGTGAGGAGCTCCTACAATGAGCAGTTCTTC
few	TRBJ2-1	NA	TRBV6-1	CASSEAAGGSYNEQFF	TGTGCCAGCAGTGAAGCGGCTGGGGGCTCCTACAATGAGCAGTTCTTC
NA	TRBJ2-7	NA	TRBV7-9	CASSLEDEQYF	TGTGCCAGCAGCTTAGAAGACGAGCAGTACTTC
NA	TRBJ1-5	NA	TRBV19	CASMGMGRGANQPQHF	TGTGCCAGTATGGGAATGGGGAGGGGCGCCAATCAGCCCCAGCATTTT
NA	TRBJ2-2	NA	TRBV7-6	CASSLVSTGELFF	TGTGCCAGCAGCTTAGTAAGCACCGGGGAGCTGTTTTTT
NA	TRBJ2-1	TRBD2	TRBV19	CASSVRAIAGGALNEQFF	TGTGCCAGTAGTGTGAGGGCTATAGCGGGAGGTGCCTTAAATGAGCAGTTCTTC
NA	TRBJ1-5	TRBD1	TRBV19	CASSSGQGMGNQPQHF	TGTGCCAGTAGTAGCGGACAGGGGATGGGCAATCAGCCCCAGCATTTT
NA	TRBJ2-7	NA	TRBV30	CAWSRGNPYEQYF	TGTGCCTGGAGTCGGGGGAACCCCTACGAGCAGTACTTC
NA	TRBJ2-1	NA	TRBV5-1	CASSLNPNEQFF	TGCGCCAGCAGCTTGAATCCCAATGAGCAGTTCTTC
few	TRBJ2-3	TRBD2	TRBV7-6	CASSLDPRLAGTQYF	TGTGCCAGCAGCTTAGACCCGAGACTAGCCGGTACGCAGTATTTT
NA	TRBJ2-1	NA	TRBV11-3	CASSSSGTQEQFF	TGTGCCAGCAGCTCTTCAGGGACTCAAGAGCAGTTCTTC
NA	TRBJ2-3	NA	TRBV19	CATTLGTDTQYF	TGTGCCACTACCCTGGGGACAGATACGCAGTATTTT
NA	TRBJ2-1	TRBD2	TRBV25-1	CASSESGERWDEQFF	TGTGCCAGCAGTGAAAGCGGGGAAAGGTGGGATGAGCAGTTCTTC
NA	TRBJ1-2	NA	TRBV6-5	CASSYAGYNYGYTF	TGTGCCAGCAGTTACGCAGGATATAACTATGGCTACACCTTC